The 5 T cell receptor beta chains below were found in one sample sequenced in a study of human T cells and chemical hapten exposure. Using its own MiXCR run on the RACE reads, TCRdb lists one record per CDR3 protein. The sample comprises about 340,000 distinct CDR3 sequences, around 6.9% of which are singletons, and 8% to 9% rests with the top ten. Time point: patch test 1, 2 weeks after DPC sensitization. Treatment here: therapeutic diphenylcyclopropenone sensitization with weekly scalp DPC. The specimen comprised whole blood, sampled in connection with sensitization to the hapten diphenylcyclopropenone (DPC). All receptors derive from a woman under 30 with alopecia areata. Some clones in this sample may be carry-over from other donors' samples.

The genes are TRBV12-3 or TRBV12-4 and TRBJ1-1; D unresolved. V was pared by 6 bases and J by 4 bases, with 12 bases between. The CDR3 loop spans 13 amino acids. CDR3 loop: CASRLSGSTEAFF. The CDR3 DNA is TGTGCCAGCAGACTGAGCGGGAGCACTGAAGCTTTCTTT.

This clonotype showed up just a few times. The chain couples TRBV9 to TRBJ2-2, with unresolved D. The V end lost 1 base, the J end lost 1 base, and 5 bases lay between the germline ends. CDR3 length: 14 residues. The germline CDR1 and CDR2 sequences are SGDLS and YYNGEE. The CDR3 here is CASSVKGNTGELFF. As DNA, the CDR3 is TGTGCCAGCAGCGTAAAGGGGAACACCGGGGAGCTGTTTTTT.

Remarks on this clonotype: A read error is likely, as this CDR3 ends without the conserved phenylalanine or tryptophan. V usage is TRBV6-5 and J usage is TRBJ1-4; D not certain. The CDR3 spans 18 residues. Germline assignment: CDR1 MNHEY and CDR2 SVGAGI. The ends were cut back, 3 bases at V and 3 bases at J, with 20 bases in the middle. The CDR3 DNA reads TGTGCCAGCAGTTATAATGGCCCTTTTGTCGCGGCTAATGAAAAACTGTTTCTT. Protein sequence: CASSYNGPFVAANEKLFL.

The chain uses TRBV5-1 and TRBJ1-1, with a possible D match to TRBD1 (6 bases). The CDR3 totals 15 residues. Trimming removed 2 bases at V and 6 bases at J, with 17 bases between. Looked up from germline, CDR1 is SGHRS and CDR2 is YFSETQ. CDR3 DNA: TGCGCCAGCAGCTTAGAAGGACGGGACATTTCTGAAGCTTTCTTT. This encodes CASSLEGRDISEAFF.

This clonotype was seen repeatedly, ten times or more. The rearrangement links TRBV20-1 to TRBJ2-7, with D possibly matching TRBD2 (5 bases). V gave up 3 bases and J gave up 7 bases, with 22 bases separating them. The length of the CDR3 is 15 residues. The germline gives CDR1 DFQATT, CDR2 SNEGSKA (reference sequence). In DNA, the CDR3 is TGCAGTGCTAGCCCCCGAATACGGGGAGATGAAGAGCAGTACTTC. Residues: CSASPRIRGDEEQYF.